This paragraph covers one T cell receptor (beta chain) sequence. V trimming: 2 bases; J trimming: 2 bases; junction bases outside the gene matches: 2. This CDR3 region has 14 residues. Germline values: CDR1 GTSNPN, CDR2 SVGIG (reference sequence). The record originates from a study of OX40 agonist ivuxolimab in advanced cancers. TCRdb's copy holds only in-frame clones and misses some; the assay was immunoSEQ multiplex PCR. The table lists 40,000 to 45,000 clones, 80% to 90% of them singletons. The receptor's source is an adult with an advanced solid tumor such as melanoma, head and neck, liver or kidney cancer. The material was CD4+ or CD8+ T cells sorted from blood, obtained in a trial of the OX40 agonist ivuxolimab. The chain employs TRBV30 and TRBJ2-1; 8 bases fit TRBD2. CDR3 protein: CAWSTSGAYNEQFF. CDR3 in DNA: TGTGCCTGGAGTACTAGCGGAGCCTACAATGAGCAGTTCTTC.